This TCR beta chain was captured by sequencing in a study of T cell responses to AZD1222 COVID-19 vaccine. Study-level points and caveats: Spike-spanning, vaccine-associated CD4 TCRs were dominant at 160-218 and 743-854. Nearly half of spike-specific TCRs reportedly target variant regions that are unmutated in the B.1.351 and B.1.1.7 variants.

For this clone: Antigen specificity is unknown.

Germline CDR1 ENHRY, CDR2 SYGVKD. The CDR3 is 14 residues long. V lost 3 bases and J lost 7, with 10 bases in between. Sequencing was performed with immunoSEQ multiplex PCR; in TCRdb, only in-frame clones are kept and a portion is missing. This table has about 210,000 clones, about 94% appearing once. This TCR came from an adult who received the MenACWY meningococcal vaccine as a control. The chain carries TRBV10-3 and TRBJ1-6; D is unresolved. The input for sequencing was peripheral blood, taken 28 days after the second dose of the MenACWY control vaccine. CDR3 in DNA: TGTGCCATCAGTGACTTAGGCGGCAATTCACCCCTCCACTTT. Translated: CAISDLGGNSPLHF.